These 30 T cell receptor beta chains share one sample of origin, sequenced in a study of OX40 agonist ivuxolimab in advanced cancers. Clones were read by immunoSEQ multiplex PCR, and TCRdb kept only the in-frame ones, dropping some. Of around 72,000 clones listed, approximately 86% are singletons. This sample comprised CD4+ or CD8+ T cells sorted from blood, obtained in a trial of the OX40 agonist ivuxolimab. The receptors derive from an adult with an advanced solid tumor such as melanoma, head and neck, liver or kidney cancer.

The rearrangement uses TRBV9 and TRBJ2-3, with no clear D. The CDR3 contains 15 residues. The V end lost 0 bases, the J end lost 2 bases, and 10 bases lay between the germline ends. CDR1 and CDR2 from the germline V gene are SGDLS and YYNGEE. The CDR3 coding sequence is TGTGCCAGCAGCGTAGCGCCCGCCCACACAGATACGCAGTATTTT. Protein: CASSVAPAHTDTQYF.

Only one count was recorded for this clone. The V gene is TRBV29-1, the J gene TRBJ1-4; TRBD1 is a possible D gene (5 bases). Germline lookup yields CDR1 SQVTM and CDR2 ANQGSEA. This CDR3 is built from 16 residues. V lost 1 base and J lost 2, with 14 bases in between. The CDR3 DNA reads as TGCAGCGTTGAAGCTTTAGGACGGGGGACTAATGAAAAACTGTTTTTT. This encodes CSVEALGRGTNEKLFF.

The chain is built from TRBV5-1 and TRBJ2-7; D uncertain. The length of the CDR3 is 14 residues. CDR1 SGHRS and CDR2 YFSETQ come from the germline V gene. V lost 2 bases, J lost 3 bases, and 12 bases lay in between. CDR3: CASSFRTKGYEQYF. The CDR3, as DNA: TGCGCCAGCAGCTTCAGAACGAAAGGCTACGAGCAGTACTTC.

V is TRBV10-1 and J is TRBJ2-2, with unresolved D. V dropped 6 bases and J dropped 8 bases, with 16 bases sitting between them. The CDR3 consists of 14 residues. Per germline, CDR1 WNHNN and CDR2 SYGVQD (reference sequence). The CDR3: CASSEDPVSGELFF. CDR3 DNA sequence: TGCGCCAGCAGCGAGGACCCCGTCTCTGGGGAGCTGTTTTTT.

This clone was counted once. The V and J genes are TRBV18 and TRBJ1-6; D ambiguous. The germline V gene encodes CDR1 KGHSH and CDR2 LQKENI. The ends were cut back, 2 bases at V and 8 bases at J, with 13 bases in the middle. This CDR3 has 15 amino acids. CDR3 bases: TGTGCCAGCTCACCAATGGGTACGCCCGATTCACCCCTCCACTTT. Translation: CASSPMGTPDSPLHF.

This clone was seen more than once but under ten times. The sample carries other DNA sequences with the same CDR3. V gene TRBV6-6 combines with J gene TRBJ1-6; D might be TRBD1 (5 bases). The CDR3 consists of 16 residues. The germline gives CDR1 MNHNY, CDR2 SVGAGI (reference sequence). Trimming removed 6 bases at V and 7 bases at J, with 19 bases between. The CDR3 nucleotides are TGTGCCAGCAGCGGTGGGGCAGGGACGGGGAATTCACCCCTCCACTTT. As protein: CASSGGAGTGNSPLHF.

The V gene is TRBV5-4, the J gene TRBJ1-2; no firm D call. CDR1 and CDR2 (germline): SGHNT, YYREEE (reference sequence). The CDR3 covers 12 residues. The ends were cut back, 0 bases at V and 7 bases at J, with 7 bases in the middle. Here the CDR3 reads CASSLDRGGYTF. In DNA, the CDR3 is TGTGCCAGCAGCTTGGATCGGGGTGGCTACACCTTC.

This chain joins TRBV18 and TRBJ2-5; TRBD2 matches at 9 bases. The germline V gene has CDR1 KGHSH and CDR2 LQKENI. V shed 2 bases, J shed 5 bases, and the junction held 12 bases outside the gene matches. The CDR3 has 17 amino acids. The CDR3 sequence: CASSPIPAGGPGETQYF. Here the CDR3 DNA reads TGTGCCAGCTCACCAATTCCGGCGGGAGGGCCCGGTGAGACCCAGTACTTC.

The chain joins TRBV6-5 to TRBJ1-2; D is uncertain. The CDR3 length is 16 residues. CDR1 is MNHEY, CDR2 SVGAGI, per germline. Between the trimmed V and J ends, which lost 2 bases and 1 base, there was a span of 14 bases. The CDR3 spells CASSYTKAVGNYGYTF. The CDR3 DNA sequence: TGTGCCAGCAGTTACACCAAGGCTGTCGGTAACTATGGCTACACCTTC.

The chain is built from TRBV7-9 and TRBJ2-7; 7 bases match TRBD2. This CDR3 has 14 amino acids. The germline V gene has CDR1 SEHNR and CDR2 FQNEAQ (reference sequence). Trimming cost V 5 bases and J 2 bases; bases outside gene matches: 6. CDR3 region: CASSLSGPTYEQYF. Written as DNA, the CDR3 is TGTGCCAGCAGCCTTAGCGGGCCCACCTACGAGCAGTACTTC.

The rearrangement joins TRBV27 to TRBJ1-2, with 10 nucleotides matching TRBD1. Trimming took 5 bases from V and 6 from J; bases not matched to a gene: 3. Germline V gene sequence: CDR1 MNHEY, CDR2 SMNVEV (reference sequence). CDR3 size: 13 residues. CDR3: CASSLDRGHGYTF. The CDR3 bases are TGTGCCAGCAGTCTCGACAGGGGGCATGGCTACACCTTC.

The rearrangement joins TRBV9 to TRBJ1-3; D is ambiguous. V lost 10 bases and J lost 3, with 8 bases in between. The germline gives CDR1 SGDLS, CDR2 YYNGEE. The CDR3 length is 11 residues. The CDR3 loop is CASERGNTIYF. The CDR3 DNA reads TGTGCCTCAGAACGTGGAAACACCATATATTTT.

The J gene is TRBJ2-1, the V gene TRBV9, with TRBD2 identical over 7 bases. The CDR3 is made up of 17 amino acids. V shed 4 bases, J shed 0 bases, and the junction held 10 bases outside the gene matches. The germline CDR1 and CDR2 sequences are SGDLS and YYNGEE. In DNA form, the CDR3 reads TGTGCCAGCAGCCCCCGGAACGGCGGGAGCTCCTACAATGAGCAGTTCTTC. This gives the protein CASSPRNGGSSYNEQFF.

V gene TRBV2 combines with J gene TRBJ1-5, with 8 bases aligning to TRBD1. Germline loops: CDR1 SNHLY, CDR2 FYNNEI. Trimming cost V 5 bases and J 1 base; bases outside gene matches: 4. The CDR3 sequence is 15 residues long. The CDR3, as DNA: TGTGCCAGCAGTCGGACAGGGAGAAGCAATCAGCCCCAGCATTTT. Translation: CASSRTGRSNQPQHF.

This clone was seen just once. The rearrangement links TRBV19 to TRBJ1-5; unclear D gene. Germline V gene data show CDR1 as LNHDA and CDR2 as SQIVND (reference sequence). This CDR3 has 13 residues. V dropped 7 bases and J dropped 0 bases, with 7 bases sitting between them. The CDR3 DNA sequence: TGTGCCAGTACGACCGTTAGCAATCAGCCCCAGCATTTT. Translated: CASTTVSNQPQHF.

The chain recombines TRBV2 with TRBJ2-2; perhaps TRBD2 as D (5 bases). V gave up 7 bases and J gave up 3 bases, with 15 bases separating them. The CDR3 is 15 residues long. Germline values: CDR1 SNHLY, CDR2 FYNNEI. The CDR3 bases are TGTGCCAGCACCCGGGCGTCGGGGTACACCGGGGAGCTGTTTTTT. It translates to CASTRASGYTGELFF.

DNA of the CDR3: TGTGCCTGGAGTGTACTGGTTTTATCTGGTTCACCCCTCCACTTT. Its translation: CAWSVLVLSGSPLHF. This rearrangement joins TRBV30 to TRBJ1-6; D call uncertain. Trimming took off 0 bases at V and 9 bases at J, with 15 bases between the two ends. The germline CDR1 and CDR2 sequences are GTSNPN and SVGIG (reference sequence). The CDR3 totals 15 residues.

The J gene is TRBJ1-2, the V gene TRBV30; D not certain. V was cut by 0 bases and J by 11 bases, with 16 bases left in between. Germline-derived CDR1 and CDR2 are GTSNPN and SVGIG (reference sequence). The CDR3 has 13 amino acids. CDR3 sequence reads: CAWSVRVFLGYTF. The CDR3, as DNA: TGTGCCTGGAGTGTACGGGTATTTCTGGGATACACCTTC.

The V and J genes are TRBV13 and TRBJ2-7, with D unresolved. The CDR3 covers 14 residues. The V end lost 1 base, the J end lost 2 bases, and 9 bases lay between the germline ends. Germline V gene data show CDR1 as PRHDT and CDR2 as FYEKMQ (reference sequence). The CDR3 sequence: CASSLEAIAYEQYF. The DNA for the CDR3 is TGTGCCAGCAGCTTAGAAGCCATAGCCTACGAGCAGTACTTC.

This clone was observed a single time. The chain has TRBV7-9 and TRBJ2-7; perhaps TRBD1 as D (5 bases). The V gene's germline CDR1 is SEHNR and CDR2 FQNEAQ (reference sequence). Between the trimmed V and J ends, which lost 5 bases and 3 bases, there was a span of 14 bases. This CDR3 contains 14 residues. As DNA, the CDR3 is TGTGCCAGCAGCCCATTGACAGCTAGCTACGAGCAGTACTTC. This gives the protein CASSPLTASYEQYF.

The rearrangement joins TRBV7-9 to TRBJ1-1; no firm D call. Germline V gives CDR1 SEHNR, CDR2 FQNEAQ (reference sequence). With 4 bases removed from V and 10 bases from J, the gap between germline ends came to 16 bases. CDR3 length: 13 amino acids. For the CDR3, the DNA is TGTGCCAGCAGCTCGCTGGGCCCCAAGGGAGCTTTCTTT. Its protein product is CASSSLGPKGAFF.

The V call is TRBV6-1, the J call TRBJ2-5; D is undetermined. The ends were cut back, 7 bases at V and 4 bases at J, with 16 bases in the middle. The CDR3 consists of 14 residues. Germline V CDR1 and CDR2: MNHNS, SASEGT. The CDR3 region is CASISGSSGETQYF. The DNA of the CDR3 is TGTGCCAGCATTTCTGGTTCTTCGGGAGAGACCCAGTACTTC.

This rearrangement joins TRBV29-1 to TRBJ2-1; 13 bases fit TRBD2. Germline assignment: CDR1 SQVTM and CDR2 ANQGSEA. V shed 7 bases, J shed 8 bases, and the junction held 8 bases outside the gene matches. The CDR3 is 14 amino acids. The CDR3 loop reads CSGRTSGSSDEQFF. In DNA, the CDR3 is TGCAGCGGACGGACTAGCGGGAGCTCGGATGAGCAGTTCTTC.

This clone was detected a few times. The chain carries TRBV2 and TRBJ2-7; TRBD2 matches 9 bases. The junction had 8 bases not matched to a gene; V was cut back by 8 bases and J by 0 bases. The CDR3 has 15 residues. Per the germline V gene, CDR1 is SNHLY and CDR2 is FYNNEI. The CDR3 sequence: CASWAIAGVSYEQYF. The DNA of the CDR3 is TGTGCCAGCTGGGCAATAGCGGGGGTCTCCTACGAGCAGTACTTC.

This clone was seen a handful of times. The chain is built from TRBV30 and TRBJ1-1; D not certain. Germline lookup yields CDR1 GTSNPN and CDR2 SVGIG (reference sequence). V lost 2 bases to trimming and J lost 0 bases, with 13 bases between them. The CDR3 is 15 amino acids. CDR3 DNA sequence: TGTGCCTGGAGTTTTGGAACCACCATGAACACTGAAGCTTTCTTT. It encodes CAWSFGTTMNTEAFF.

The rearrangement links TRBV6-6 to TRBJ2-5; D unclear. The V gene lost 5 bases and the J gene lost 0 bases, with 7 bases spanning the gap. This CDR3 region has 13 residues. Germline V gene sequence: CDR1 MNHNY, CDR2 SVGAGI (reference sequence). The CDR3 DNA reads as TGTGCCAGCAGTCGGGCCAACCAAGAGACCCAGTACTTC. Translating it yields CASSRANQETQYF.

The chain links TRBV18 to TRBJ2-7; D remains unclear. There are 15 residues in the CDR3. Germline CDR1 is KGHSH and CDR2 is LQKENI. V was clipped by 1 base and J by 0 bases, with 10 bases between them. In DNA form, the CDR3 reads TGTGCCAGCTCACCACAGAGGCAGCCCTCCTACGAGCAGTACTTC. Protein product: CASSPQRQPSYEQYF.

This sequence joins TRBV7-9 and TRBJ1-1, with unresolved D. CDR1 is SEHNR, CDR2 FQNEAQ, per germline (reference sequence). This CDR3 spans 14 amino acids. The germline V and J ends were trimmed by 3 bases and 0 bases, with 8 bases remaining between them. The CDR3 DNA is TGTGCCAGCAGCTTCGGGGAAATGAACACTGAAGCTTTCTTT. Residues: CASSFGEMNTEAFF.

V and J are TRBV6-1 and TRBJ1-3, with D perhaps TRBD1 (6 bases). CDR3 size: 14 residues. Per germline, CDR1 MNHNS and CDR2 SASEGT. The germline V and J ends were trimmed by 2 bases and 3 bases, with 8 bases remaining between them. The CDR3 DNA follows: TGTGCCAGCAGTGAAAGGGGGGATGGAAACACCATATATTTT. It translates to CASSERGDGNTIYF.

The CDR3 spells CASSLEAMNTEAFF. The CDR3 nucleotides read TGCGCCAGCAGCTTGGAGGCCATGAACACTGAAGCTTTCTTT. The V gene is TRBV5-1, the J gene TRBJ1-1, with D hard to call. The CDR3 loop spans 14 amino acids. The germline gives CDR1 SGHRS, CDR2 YFSETQ. The V gene lost 0 bases and the J gene lost 0 bases, with 6 bases spanning the gap.